The present TCR beta chain was sequenced within a study of T cell responses to AZD1222 COVID-19 vaccine. The V and J ends lost 7 bases and 9 bases respectively, with 10 bases between them. The germline gives CDR1 MDHEN, CDR2 SYDVKM. The CDR3 runs to 12 residues. Assay: immunoSEQ multiplex PCR; the TCRdb copy retains only in-frame clones and omits some. The sample lists some 150,000 clones; around 88% were seen once. The genes are TRBV28 and TRBJ1-6; no definite D call. The sequences come from peripheral blood, collected on day 0 of AZD1222 vaccination. This clonotype was sampled from an adult in good health. The CDR3 spells CASISYGSPLHF. The CDR3, as DNA: TGTGCCAGCATCTCATACGGTTCACCCCTCCACTTT.